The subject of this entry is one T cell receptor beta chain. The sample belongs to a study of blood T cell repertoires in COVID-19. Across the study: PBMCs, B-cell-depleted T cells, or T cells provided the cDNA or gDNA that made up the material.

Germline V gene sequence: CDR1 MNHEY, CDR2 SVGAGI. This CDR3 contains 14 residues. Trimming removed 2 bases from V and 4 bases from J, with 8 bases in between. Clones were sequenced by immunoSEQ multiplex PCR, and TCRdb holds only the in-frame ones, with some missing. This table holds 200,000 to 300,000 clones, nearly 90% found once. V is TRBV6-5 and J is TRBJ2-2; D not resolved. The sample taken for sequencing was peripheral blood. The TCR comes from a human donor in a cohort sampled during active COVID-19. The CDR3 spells CASSYRAGTGELFF. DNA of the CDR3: TGTGCCAGCAGTTACAGAGCAGGCACCGGGGAGCTGTTTTTT.